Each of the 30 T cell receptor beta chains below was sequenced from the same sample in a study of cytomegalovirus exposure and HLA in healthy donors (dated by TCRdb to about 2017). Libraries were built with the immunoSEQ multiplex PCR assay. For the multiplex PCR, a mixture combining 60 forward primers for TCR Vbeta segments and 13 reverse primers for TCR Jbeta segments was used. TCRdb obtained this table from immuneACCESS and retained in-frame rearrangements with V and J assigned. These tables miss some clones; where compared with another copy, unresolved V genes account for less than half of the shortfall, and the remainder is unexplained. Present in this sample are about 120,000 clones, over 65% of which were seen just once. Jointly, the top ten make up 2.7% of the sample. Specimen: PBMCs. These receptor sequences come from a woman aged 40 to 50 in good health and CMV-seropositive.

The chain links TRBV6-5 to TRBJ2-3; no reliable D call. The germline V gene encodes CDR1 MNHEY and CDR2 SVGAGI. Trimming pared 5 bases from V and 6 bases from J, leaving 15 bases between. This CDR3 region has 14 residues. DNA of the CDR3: TGTGCCAGCAGTATGAGCTCCCCGAGGGATACGCAGTATTTT. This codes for CASSMSSPRDTQYF.

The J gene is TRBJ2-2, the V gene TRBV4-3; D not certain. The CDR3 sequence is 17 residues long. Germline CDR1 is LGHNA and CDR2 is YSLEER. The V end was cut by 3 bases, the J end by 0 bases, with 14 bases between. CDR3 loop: CASSQSAVATNTGELFF. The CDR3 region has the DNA TGCGCCAGCAGCCAGAGCGCGGTTGCAACGAACACCGGGGAGCTGTTTTTT.

As DNA, the CDR3 is TGTGCCAGCAGGGGACAGGGGTTGAACACTGAAGCTTTCTTT. This translates into CASRGQGLNTEAFF. The V and J genes are TRBV2 and TRBJ1-1; 10 bases are shared with TRBD1. The CDR3 covers 14 residues. Germline loops: CDR1 SNHLY, CDR2 FYNNEI. The V and J ends lost 6 bases and 0 bases, in that order; junction bases with no gene match: 1.

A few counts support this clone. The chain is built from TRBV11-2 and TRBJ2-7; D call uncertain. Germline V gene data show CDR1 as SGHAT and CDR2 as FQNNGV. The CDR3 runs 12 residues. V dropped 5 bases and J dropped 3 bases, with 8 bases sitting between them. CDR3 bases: TGTGCCAGCAGCCTAAATCTCTACGAGCAGTACTTC. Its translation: CASSLNLYEQYF.

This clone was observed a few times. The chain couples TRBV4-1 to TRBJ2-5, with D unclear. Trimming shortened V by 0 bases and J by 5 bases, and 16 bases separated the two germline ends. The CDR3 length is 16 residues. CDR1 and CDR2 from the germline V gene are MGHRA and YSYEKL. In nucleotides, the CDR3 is TGCGCCAGCAGCCAAGACTCATTCCTAGGCTCCGAGACCCAGTACTTC. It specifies CASSQDSFLGSETQYF.

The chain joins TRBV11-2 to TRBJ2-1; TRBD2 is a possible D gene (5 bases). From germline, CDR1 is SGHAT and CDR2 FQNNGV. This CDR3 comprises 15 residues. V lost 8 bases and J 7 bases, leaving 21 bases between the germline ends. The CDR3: CASVPPGQERNEQFF. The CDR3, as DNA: TGTGCCAGCGTACCCCCCGGCCAGGAGCGGAATGAGCAGTTCTTC. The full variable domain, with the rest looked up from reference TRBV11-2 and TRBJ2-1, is EAGVAQSPRYKIIEKRQSVAFWCNPISGHATLYWYQQILGQGPKLLIQFQNNGVVDDSQLPKDRFSAERLKGVDSTLKIQPAKLEDSAVYLCASVPPGQERNEQFFGPGTRLTVL.

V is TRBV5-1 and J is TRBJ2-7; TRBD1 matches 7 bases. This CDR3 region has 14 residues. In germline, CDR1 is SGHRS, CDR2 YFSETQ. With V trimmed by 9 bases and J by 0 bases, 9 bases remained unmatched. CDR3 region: CANPEQGCSYEQYF. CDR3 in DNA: TGCGCCAACCCCGAACAGGGGTGCTCCTACGAGCAGTACTTC.

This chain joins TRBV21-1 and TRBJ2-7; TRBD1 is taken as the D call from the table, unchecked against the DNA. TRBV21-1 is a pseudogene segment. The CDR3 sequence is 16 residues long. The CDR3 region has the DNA TGTGCCAGCAGCAAAGTCAAGAGACAGGACTCCTACGAGCAGTACTTC. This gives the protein CASSKVKRQDSYEQYF.

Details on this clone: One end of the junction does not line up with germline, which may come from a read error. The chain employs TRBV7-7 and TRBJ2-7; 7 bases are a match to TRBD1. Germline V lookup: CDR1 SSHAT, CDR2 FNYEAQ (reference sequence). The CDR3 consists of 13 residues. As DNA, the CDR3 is TGTGCTAGCAGCCCGACAGGGCCGGGCGAGCAGTACTTC. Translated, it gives CASSPTGPGEQYF.

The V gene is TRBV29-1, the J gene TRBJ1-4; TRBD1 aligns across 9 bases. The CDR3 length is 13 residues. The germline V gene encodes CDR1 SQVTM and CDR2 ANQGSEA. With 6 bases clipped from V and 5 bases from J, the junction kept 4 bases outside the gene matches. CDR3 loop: CSVGQGRNEKLFF. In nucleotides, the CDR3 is TGCAGCGTCGGACAGGGGCGCAATGAAAAACTGTTTTTT.

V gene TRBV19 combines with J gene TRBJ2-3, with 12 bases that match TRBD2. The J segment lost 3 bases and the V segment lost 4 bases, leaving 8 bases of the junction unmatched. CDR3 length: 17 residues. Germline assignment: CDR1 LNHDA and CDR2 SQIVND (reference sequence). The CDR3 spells CASSTLTSGRLTDTQYF. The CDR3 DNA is TGTGCCAGTAGTACCCTGACTAGCGGGAGACTTACAGATACGCAGTATTTT.

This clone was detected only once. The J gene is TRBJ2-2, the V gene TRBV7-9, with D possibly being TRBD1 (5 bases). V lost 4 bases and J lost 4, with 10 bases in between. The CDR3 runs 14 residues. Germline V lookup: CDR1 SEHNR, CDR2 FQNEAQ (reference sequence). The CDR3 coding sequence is TGTGCCAGCAGCTCCCGGCAGGGCACCGGGGAGCTGTTTTTT. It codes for CASSSRQGTGELFF.

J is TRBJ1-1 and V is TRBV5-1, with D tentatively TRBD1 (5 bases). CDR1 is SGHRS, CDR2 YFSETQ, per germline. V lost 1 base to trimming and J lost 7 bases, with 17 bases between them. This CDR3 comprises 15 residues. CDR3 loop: CASSLTTTGVDEAFF. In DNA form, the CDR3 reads TGCGCCAGCAGCTTGACCACTACAGGAGTGGATGAAGCTTTCTTT.

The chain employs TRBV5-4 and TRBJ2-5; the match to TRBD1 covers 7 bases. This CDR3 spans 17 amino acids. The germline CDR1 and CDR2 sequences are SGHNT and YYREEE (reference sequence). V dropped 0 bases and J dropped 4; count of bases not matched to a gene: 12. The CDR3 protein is CASSLAPRQGRLETQYF. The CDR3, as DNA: TGTGCCAGCAGCTTGGCTCCCCGACAGGGCCGGTTAGAGACCCAGTACTTC.

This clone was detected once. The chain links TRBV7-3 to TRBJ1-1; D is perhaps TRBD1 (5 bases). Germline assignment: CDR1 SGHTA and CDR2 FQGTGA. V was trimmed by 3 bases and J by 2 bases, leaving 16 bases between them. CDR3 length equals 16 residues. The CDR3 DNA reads TGTGCCAGCAGCTTCGTGGAGGGGTCGCGCAACACTGAAGCTTTCTTT. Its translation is CASSFVEGSRNTEAFF.

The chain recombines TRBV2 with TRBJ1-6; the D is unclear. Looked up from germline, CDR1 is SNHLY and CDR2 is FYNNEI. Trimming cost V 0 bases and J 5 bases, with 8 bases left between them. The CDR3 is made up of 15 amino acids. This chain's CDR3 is CASSEAAQDNSPLHF. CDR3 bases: TGTGCCAGCAGTGAAGCCGCCCAGGATAATTCACCCCTCCACTTT.

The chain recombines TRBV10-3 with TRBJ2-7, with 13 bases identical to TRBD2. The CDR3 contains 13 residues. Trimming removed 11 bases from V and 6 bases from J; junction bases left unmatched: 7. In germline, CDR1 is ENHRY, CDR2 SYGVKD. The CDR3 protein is CAVRLAGGSEQYF. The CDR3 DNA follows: TGTGCCGTTCGACTAGCGGGAGGATCCGAGCAGTACTTC.

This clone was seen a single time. CDR3 protein: CASSTRTSGFDSYEQYF. The CDR3 DNA sequence: TGTGCCAGCAGCACGCGGACTAGCGGGTTCGACTCCTACGAGCAGTACTTC. The rearrangement joins TRBV13 to TRBJ2-7, with 11 bases that match TRBD2. Germline trimming cut 5 bases from V and 0 bases from J; bases unmatched to any gene: 9. Germline assignment: CDR1 PRHDT and CDR2 FYEKMQ (reference sequence). The length of the CDR3 is 17 residues. Full variable domain (missing parts from reference TRBV13 and TRBJ2-7): AAGVIQSPRHLIKEKRETATLKCYPIPRHDTVYWYQQGPGQDPQFLISFYEKMQSDKGSIPDRFSAQQFSDYHSELNMSSLELGDSALYFCASSTRTSGFDSYEQYFGPGTRLTVT.

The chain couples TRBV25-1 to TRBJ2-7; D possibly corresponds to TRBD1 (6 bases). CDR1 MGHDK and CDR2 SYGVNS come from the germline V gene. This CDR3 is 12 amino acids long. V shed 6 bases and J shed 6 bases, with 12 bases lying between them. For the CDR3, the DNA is TGTGCCAGCAGAGAAGGACAGAGCGAGCAGTACTTC. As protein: CASREGQSEQYF.

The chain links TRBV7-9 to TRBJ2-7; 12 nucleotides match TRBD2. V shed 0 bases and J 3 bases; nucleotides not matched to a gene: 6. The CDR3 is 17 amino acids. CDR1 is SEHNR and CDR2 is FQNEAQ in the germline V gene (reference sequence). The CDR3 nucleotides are TGTGCCAGCAGCTTAGCCCGGACTAGCGGGGTAAACTACGAGCAGTACTTC. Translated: CASSLARTSGVNYEQYF.

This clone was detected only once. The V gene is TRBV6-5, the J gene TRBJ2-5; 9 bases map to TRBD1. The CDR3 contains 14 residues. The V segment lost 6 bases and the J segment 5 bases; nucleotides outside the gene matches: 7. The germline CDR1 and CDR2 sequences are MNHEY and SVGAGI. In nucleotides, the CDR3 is TGTGCCAGCAGACCTACAGGGGGCGAGGAGACCCAGTACTTC. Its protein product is CASRPTGGEETQYF.

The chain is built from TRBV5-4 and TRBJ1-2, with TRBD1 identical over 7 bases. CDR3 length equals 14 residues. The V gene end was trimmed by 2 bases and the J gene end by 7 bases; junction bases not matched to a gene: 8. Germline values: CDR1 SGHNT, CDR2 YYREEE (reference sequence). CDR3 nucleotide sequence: TGTGCCAGCAGCTTAAATGACAGGGCGGCTGGCTACACCTTC. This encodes CASSLNDRAAGYTF.

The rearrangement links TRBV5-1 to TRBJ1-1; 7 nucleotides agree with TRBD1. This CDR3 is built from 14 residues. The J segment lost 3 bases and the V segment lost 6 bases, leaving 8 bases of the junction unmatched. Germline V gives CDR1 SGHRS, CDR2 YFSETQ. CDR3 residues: CASTRQGFDTEAFF. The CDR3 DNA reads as TGCGCCAGCACCCGACAGGGTTTCGACACTGAAGCTTTCTTT.

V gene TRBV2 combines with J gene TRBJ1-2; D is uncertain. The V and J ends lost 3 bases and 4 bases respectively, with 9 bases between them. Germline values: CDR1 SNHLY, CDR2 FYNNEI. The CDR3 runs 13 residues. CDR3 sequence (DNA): TGTGCCAGCAGTGATCTCGGTACCTATGGCTACACCTTC. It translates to CASSDLGTYGYTF.

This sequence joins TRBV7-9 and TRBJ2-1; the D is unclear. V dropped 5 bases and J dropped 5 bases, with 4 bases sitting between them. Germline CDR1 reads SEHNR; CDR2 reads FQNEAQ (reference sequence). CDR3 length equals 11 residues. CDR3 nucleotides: TGTGCCAGCAGCCTAAACAATGAGCAGTTCTTC. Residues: CASSLNNEQFF.

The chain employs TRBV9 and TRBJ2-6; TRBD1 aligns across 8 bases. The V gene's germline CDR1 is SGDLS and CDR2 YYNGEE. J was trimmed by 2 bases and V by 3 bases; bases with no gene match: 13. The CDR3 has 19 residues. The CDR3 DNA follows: TGTGCCAGCAGCGCTAGAGGCCCAGGGGGCGATCCTGGGGCCAACGTCCTGACTTTC. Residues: CASSARGPGGDPGANVLTF.

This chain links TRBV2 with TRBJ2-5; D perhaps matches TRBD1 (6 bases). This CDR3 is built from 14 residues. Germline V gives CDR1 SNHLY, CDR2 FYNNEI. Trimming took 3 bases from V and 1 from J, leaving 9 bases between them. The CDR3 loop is CASSEGALQETQYF. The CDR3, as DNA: TGTGCCAGCAGTGAGGGGGCACTCCAAGAGACCCAGTACTTC.

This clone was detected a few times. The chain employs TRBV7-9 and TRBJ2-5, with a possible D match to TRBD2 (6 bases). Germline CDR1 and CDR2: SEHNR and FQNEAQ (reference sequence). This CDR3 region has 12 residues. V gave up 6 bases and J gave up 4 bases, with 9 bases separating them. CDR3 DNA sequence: TGTGCCAGCAGTCGGGACTTAGAGACCCAGTACTTC. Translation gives CASSRDLETQYF.

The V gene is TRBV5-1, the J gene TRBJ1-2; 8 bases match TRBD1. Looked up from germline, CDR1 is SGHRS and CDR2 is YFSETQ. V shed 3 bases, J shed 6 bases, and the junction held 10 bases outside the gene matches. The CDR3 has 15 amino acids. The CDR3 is CASSSRGQGSDGYTF. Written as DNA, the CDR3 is TGCGCCAGCAGCTCCAGAGGACAGGGATCGGATGGCTACACCTTC.

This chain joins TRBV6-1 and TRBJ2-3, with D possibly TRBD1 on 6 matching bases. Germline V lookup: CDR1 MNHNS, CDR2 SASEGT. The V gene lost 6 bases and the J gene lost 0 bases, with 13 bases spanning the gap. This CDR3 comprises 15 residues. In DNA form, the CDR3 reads TGTGCCAGCAGAGATACAGGGATGAGCACAGATACGCAGTATTTT. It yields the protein CASRDTGMSTDTQYF.